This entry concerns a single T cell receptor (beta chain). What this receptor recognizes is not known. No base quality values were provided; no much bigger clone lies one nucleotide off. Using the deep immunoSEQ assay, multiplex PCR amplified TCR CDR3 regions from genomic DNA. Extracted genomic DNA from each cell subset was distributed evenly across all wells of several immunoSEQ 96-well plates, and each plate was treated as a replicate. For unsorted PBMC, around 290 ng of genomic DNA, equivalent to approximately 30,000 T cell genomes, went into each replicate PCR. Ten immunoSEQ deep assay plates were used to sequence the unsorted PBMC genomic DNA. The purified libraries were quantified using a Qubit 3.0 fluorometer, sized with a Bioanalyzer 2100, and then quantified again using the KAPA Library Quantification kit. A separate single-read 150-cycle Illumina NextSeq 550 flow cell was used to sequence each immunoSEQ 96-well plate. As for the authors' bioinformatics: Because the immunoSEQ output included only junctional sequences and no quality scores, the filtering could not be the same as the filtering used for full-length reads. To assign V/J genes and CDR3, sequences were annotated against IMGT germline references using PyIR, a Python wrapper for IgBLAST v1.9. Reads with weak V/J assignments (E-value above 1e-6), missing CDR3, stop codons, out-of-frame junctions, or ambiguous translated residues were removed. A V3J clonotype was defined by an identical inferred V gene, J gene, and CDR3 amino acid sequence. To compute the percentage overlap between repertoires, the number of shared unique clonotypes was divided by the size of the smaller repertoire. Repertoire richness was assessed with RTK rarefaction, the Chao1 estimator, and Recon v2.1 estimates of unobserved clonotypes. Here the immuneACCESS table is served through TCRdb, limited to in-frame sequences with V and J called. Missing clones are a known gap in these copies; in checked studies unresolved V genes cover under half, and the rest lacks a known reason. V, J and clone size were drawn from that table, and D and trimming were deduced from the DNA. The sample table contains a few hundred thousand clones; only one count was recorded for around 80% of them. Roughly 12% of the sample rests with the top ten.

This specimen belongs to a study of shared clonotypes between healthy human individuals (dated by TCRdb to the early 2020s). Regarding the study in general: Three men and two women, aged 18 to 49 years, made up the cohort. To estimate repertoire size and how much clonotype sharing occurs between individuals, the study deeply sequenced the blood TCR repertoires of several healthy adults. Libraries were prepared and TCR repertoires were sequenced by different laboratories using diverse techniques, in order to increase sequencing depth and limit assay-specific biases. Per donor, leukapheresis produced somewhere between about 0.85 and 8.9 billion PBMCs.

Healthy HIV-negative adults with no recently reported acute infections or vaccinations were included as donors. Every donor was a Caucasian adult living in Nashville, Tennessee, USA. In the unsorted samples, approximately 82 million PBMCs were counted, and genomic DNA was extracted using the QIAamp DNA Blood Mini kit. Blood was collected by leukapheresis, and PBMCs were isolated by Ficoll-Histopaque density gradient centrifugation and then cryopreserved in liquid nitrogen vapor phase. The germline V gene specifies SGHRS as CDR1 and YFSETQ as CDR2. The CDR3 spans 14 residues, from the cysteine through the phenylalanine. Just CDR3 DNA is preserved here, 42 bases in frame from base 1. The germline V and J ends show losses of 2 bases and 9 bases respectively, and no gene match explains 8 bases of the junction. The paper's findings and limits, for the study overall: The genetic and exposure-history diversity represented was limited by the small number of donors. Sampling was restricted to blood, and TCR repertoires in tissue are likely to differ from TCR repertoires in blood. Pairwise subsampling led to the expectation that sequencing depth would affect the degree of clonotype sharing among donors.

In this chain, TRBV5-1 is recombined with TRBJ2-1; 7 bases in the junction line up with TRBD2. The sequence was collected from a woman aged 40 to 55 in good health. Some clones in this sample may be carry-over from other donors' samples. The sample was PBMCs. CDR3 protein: CASSLGGGSIEQFF. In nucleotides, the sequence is TGCGCCAGCAGCTTAGGCGGCGGGAGTATTGAGCAGTTCTTC.